One and the same sample provided the 29 T cell receptor beta chains below, sequenced in a study of identical twins. TCRdb used MiXCR to reprocess the 5' RACE reads, holding one entry per CDR3 protein. The sample lists more than 600,000 distinct CDR3 sequences, around a sixth seen once, with over 10% in the top ten. This sample also belongs to another study, concerning T cells expressing NK-cell markers.

Sequenced input: PBMCs. The receptors come from a woman aged 18-29 years in good health.

J is TRBJ2-1 and V is TRBV9, with D possibly TRBD2 on 6 matching bases. The CDR3 is 15 amino acids. Per the germline V gene, CDR1 is SGDLS and CDR2 is YYNGEE. The V end lost 0 bases, the J end lost 2 bases, and 9 bases lay between the germline ends. The chain's CDR3 is CASSVGGLAYNEQFF. The CDR3 bases are TGTGCCAGCAGCGTAGGGGGACTGGCCTACAATGAGCAGTTCTTC. Looking up the rest from reference TRBV9 and TRBJ2-1 gives the full variable domain: DSGVTQTPKHLITATGQRVTLRCSPRSGDLSVYWYQQSLDQGLQFLIQYYNGEERAKGNILERFSAQQFPDLHSELNLSSLELGDSALYFCASSVGGLAYNEQFFGPGTRLTVL.

This clonotype was found a few times. The chain recombines TRBV6-5 with TRBJ1-4; the D gene is possibly TRBD1 (6 bases). Per the germline V gene, CDR1 is MNHEY and CDR2 is SVGAGI. This CDR3 is built from 16 residues. V was trimmed by 4 bases and J by 4 bases, leaving 16 bases between them. The CDR3 coding sequence is TGTGCCAGCAGTTTAGGCCGACAGGCCTATAATGAAAAACTGTTTTTT. Translation: CASSLGRQAYNEKLFF.

This sequence joins TRBV5-1 and TRBJ2-7; 8 bases are a match to TRBD2. The ends lost 4 bases at V and 4 bases at J; junction bases unmatched: 13. CDR3 length: 16 amino acids. Germline V CDR1 and CDR2: SGHRS, YFSETQ. The CDR3 bases are TGCGCCAGCAGCGAACGTACGGGGGGGCCTGGGTACGAGCAGTACTTC. Its protein product is CASSERTGGPGYEQYF.

This clonotype has more than one count but fewer than ten. This CDR3 reads CASRNSGGRRNEQFF. As DNA, the CDR3 is TGTGCCAGCAGAAATAGCGGCGGGAGAAGGAATGAGCAGTTCTTC. This rearrangement joins TRBV6-1 to TRBJ2-1; TRBD2 matches at 7 bases. CDR1 and CDR2 (germline): MNHNS, SASEGT. The length of the CDR3 is 15 residues. V lost 6 bases to trimming and J lost 7 bases; unmatched junction nucleotides: 12.

In this sample, this clonotype turned up a few times. The chain recombines TRBV7-2 with TRBJ2-7, with D tentatively TRBD1 (5 bases). This CDR3 comprises 13 residues. Germline V gene lookup returns CDR1 SGHTA and CDR2 FQGNSA. V was shortened by 4 bases and J by 3 bases, with 10 bases between the two germline ends. The CDR3 region is CASSSTVLYEQYF. In DNA form, the CDR3 reads TGTGCCAGCAGCTCGACAGTTCTCTACGAGCAGTACTTC.

This chain joins TRBV20-1 and TRBJ2-5; 9 nucleotides agree with TRBD2. V lost 3 bases and J lost 3; bases outside the gene matches: 5. Germline CDR1 and CDR2: DFQATT and SNEGSKA (reference sequence). The CDR3 runs to 14 residues. The CDR3 sequence: CSASDQRGEETQYF. The CDR3 nucleotides read TGCAGTGCTAGTGACCAGCGGGGGGAAGAGACCCAGTACTTC.

This clonotype occurred many times. The CDR3 loop is CSVSPPAGRNEQFF. CDR3 sequence (DNA): TGCAGTGTATCGCCCCCGGCAGGGCGGAATGAGCAGTTCTTC. The gene calls are TRBV20-1 and TRBJ2-1; TRBD1 might be the D (5 bases). The length of the CDR3 is 14 residues. V lost 7 bases and J 7 bases, leaving 20 bases between the germline ends. From germline, CDR1 is DFQATT and CDR2 SNEGSKA (reference sequence).

This chain joins TRBV7-2 and TRBJ2-2; no definite D call. The V end lost 3 bases, the J end lost 4 bases, and 9 bases lay between the germline ends. The CDR3 covers 14 residues. Germline CDR1 reads SGHTA; CDR2 reads FQGNSA. CDR3 nucleotide sequence: TGTGCCAGCAGCTTCGCCGCGGTCACCGGGGAGCTGTTTTTT. Amino acid sequence: CASSFAAVTGELFF.

J is TRBJ1-1 and V is TRBV12-3 or TRBV12-4; no clear D. Trimming cost V 5 bases and J 3 bases, with 13 bases left between them. The CDR3 has 14 residues. The CDR3 nucleotides are TGTGCCAGCAGTCTCGGACCTTCGGACACTGAAGCTTTCTTT. Amino acid sequence: CASSLGPSDTEAFF.

This clonotype occurred a few times. The rearrangement links TRBV20-1 to TRBJ1-2; D gene uncertain. Germline-derived CDR1 and CDR2 are DFQATT and SNEGSKA (reference sequence). The V end lost 6 bases, the J end lost 7 bases, and 18 bases lay between the germline ends. The CDR3 totals 13 residues. The CDR3 region is CSAHGGGPGGYTF. The CDR3 DNA reads as TGCAGTGCGCATGGTGGAGGCCCGGGTGGCTACACCTTC.

The V and J genes are TRBV12-3 or TRBV12-4 and TRBJ1-1; 7 bases are a match to TRBD1. The J segment lost 11 bases and the V segment lost 5 bases, leaving 17 bases of the junction unmatched. CDR3 size: 15 residues. Here the CDR3 DNA reads TGTGCCAGCAGTCATTCCTTACCGACAGGGCTGGGGGCTTTCTTT. Amino acid sequence: CASSHSLPTGLGAFF.

A few counts support this clonotype. The chain recombines TRBV4-2 with TRBJ2-3; 7 bases are shared with TRBD1. This CDR3 is built from 15 residues. The V and J ends lost 3 bases and 0 bases, in that order; junction bases with no gene match: 3. Per germline, CDR1 LGHNA and CDR2 YNFKEQ. In DNA form, the CDR3 reads TGTGCCAGCAGCCACGGGACAGCTAGCACAGATACGCAGTATTTT. This gives the protein CASSHGTASTDTQYF.

This clonotype was detected a few times. The V call is TRBV9, the J call TRBJ2-2; D not certain. The V end was cut by 4 bases, the J end by 4 bases, with 11 bases between. Germline V gene data show CDR1 as SGDLS and CDR2 as YYNGEE. There are 14 residues in the CDR3. This chain's CDR3 is CASSPLRPTGELFF. As DNA, the CDR3 is TGTGCCAGCAGCCCCCTGAGGCCCACCGGGGAGCTGTTTTTT.

The gene calls are TRBV7-2 and TRBJ2-6; 7 bases are shared with TRBD2. Losses at the gene ends were 2 bases for V and 1 base for J; bases not matched to a gene: 5. Germline loops: CDR1 SGHTA, CDR2 FQGNSA. This CDR3 spans 17 amino acids. The CDR3 DNA follows: TGTGCCAGCAGCTTATCGGGGGGAATATCTGGGGCCAACGTCCTGACTTTC. Translating it yields CASSLSGGISGANVLTF.

CDR3 coding DNA: TGTGCCAGCAGTTACGGAGCGGGAGGGGCAGATACGCAGTATTTT. Residues: CASSYGAGGADTQYF. The rearrangement joins TRBV6-5 to TRBJ2-3, with 10 bases that match TRBD2. V was clipped by 2 bases and J by 4 bases; unmatched bases: 3. Germline CDR1 and CDR2: MNHEY and SVGAGI. The length of the CDR3 is 15 residues.

The rearrangement uses TRBV9 and TRBJ2-7; TRBD1 aligns across 7 bases. The CDR3 has 15 residues. V lost 4 bases, J lost 6 bases, and 13 bases stayed unmatched. Germline V gene lookup returns CDR1 SGDLS and CDR2 YYNGEE. The CDR3 here is CASSPSSDRASEQYF. In DNA, the CDR3 is TGTGCCAGCAGCCCATCCTCCGACAGGGCTAGCGAGCAGTACTTC.

This clonotype has at least ten counts. The chain employs TRBV4-3 and TRBJ1-6; D gene uncertain. Germline V lookup: CDR1 LGHNA, CDR2 YSLEER. The CDR3 length is 16 residues. V gave up 2 bases and J gave up 8 bases, with 16 bases separating them. In DNA form, the CDR3 reads TGCGCCAGCAGCCAAACCCTCTCAGTTATAGATTCACCCCTCCACTTT. It specifies CASSQTLSVIDSPLHF.

The chain links TRBV29-1 to TRBJ2-5, with 7 bases fitting TRBD1. The V and J ends lost 6 bases and 3 bases, in that order; junction bases with no gene match: 7. Germline V gene lookup returns CDR1 SQVTM and CDR2 ANQGSEA. The CDR3 spans 13 residues. CDR3 DNA: TGCAGCGTCGGGGACAGTAGAAAAGAGACCCAGTACTTC. It encodes CSVGDSRKETQYF.

The gene calls are TRBV20-1 and TRBJ2-7; 8 bases align to TRBD2. V was pared by 6 bases and J by 0 bases, with 13 bases of the junction left unmatched. Germline V CDR1 and CDR2: DFQATT, SNEGSKA (reference sequence). CDR3 length: 16 amino acids. The CDR3 DNA reads TGCAGTGCCCCCCGCCTAGCGGGCAGACCCTCCTACGAGCAGTACTTC. Its protein is CSAPRLAGRPSYEQYF.

There are a few counts of this clonotype. The V gene is TRBV5-1, the J gene TRBJ2-5; 10 bases are shared with TRBD2. Germline CDR1 and CDR2: SGHRS and YFSETQ. The junction had 3 bases not matched to a gene; V was cut back by 1 base and J by 3 bases. The CDR3 spans 15 residues. CDR3 in amino acids: CASSLFLAGEETQYF. CDR3 DNA: TGCGCCAGCAGCTTGTTCCTAGCGGGGGAAGAGACCCAGTACTTC.

J is TRBJ1-2 and V is TRBV6-1; D is possibly TRBD1 (6 bases). Trimming pared 8 bases from V and 6 bases from J, leaving 22 bases between. This CDR3 spans 15 amino acids. Germline V lookup: CDR1 MNHNS, CDR2 SASEGT. CDR3 protein: CASARPTGTSDGYTF. The CDR3 nucleotides are TGTGCCAGCGCAAGACCTACCGGGACATCGGATGGCTACACCTTC.

The chain employs TRBV5-6 and TRBJ2-1, with 7 bases aligning to TRBD1. This CDR3 has 14 amino acids. CDR1 is SGHDT, CDR2 YYEEEE, per germline. J gave up 6 bases and V 2 bases, and 5 bases lay outside the gene matches. The CDR3 DNA reads TGTGCCAGCAGCTTTCCGGGACAGCCCAATGAGCAGTTCTTC. This codes for CASSFPGQPNEQFF.

The genes are TRBV20-1 and TRBJ2-1; D is possibly TRBD2 (5 bases). Germline assignment: CDR1 DFQATT and CDR2 SNEGSKA (reference sequence). The CDR3 is 12 amino acids. The V end was cut by 5 bases, the J end by 3 bases, with 8 bases between. CDR3 DNA sequence: TGCAGTGCTCATACTAGCTACAATGAGCAGTTCTTC. Translation gives CSAHTSYNEQFF.

This chain uses TRBV7-3 with TRBJ2-1; D remains ambiguous. V was pared by 7 bases and J by 2 bases, with 6 bases between. Germline values: CDR1 SGHTA, CDR2 FQGTGA. The CDR3 contains 12 residues. CDR3: CASNNPYNEQFF. Written as DNA, the CDR3 is TGTGCCAGCAACAACCCCTACAATGAGCAGTTCTTC.

Of note for this clonotype: One end of the junction varies from germline; a read error may be responsible. CDR3 coding DNA: TGTGCCAGCTGCCAACGGTTAAGCTCCTACAATGAGCAGTTCTTC. This gives the protein CASCQRLSSYNEQFF. J is TRBJ2-1 and V is TRBV3-1; D gene uncertain. The CDR3 runs to 15 residues. The germline V gene encodes CDR1 LGHDT and CDR2 YNNKEL (reference sequence).

A few counts support this clonotype. V is TRBV10-3 and J is TRBJ1-2, with D tentatively TRBD1 (6 bases). Trimming shortened V by 4 bases and J by 2 bases, and 14 bases separated the two germline ends. Germline V lookup: CDR1 ENHRY, CDR2 SYGVKD. The CDR3 runs 15 residues. The CDR3 DNA reads TGTGCCATCAGTGCTACACGGACAGCGAACTATGGCTACACCTTC. Translating gives CAISATRTANYGYTF.

The table lists this clonotype with a few counts. The chain uses TRBV6-1 and TRBJ1-6; 7 positions match TRBD1. The CDR3 is made up of 14 amino acids. Germline values: CDR1 MNHNS, CDR2 SASEGT. V lost 5 bases to trimming and J lost 6 bases; unmatched junction nucleotides: 4. The CDR3 loop is CASSHGQANSPLHF. As DNA, the CDR3 is TGTGCCAGCAGTCATGGACAGGCTAATTCACCCCTCCACTTT.

This clonotype occurred a few times. The rearrangement links TRBV6-5 to TRBJ2-1; 8 bases are a match to TRBD2. After removal of 0 bases from V and 16 bases from J, the junction contained 8 bases not matched to a gene. Germline V lookup: CDR1 MNHEY, CDR2 SVGAGI. The CDR3 consists of 13 residues. The CDR3 DNA reads TGTGCCAGCAGTTACTCTTCGGCGGGGGGCCGATTCTTC. Translated: CASSYSSAGGRFF.

Many counts were recorded for this clonotype. The rearrangement uses TRBV7-9 and TRBJ1-6; D might be TRBD1 (6 bases). Germline V gene data show CDR1 as SEHNR and CDR2 as FQNEAQ (reference sequence). Trimming cost V 7 bases and J 9 bases, with 25 bases left between them. This CDR3 spans 17 amino acids. The CDR3 is CASTDTKEGGAGSPLHF. The CDR3 bases are TGTGCCAGCACCGATACCAAGGAGGGGGGGGCAGGTTCACCCCTCCACTTT. The full variable domain, with the rest looked up from reference TRBV7-9 and TRBJ1-6, is DTGVSQNPRHKITKRGQNVTFRCDPISEHNRLYWYRQTLGQGPEFLTYFQNEAQLEKSRLLSDRFSAERPKGSFSTLEIQRTEQGDSAMYLCASTDTKEGGAGSPLHFGNGTRLTVT.